What follows describes a single T cell receptor beta chain. Its binding antigen is unknown. Base quality data are lacking; no much larger clone is found one base away. The source of the sample is a study of response to subunit inactivated influenza vaccine (dated by TCRdb to the late 2010s). Turning to the overall study: The study used deep quantitative T cell receptor repertoire profiling to track responses to a trivalent subunit inactivated influenza vaccine.

The CDR3 starts with the cysteine, ends with the phenylalanine, and has 15 residues. Only the CDR3 DNA stays, 45 bases, in frame from base 1. Trimming leaves V shorter by 1 base and J shorter by 4 bases, with the junction holding 4 bases beyond the gene matches. Preparation of the library involved RT-PCR. The sequencer was an Illumina HiSeq 2500. TCRdb applied fastp at Q25 and MiXCR to the public reads, then kept only in-frame beta chains. Rows merge per CDR3 protein into single entries with the most common DNA and genes. This sample is represented by hundreds of thousands of distinct CDR3 sequences; less than 30% of them were singletons. 1.5% to 2% of the sample belongs to the ten largest clones. The study at large found these results: The authors suggested that each seasonal influenza vaccination may recruit only a limited number of new T cells.

The source was CD4+ T cells sorted from PBMCs, collected around 5 days after vaccination. The TCR sequence derives from a man in his forties or fifties who received an inactivated influenza vaccine. Donor details come from another sample of the same person, matched by shared clones. In this chain, TRBV12-3 or TRBV12-4 is recombined with TRBJ2-7, and 10 junctional nucleotides match TRBD2. The bases are TGTGCCAGCAGTTTAGGGGCTAGCGGGAGATACGAGCAGTACTTC. Its protein reads: CASSLGASGRYEQYF.